This TCR beta chain was recovered during a study of human T cells and chemical hapten exposure. Study-level information: Small differences in pooled library volume mainly drove the variation in TCR yields per sample.

This clonotype occurred a few times. The target antigen is unknown. General study results and limits: With patch test score, the counts of PT1 expanded TCRs showed a positive correlation.

Time point in this sample: patch test 1, 2 weeks after DPC sensitization. Treatment specified: therapeutic diphenylcyclopropenone sensitization with weekly scalp DPC. TCRdb reprocessed the RACE reads via MiXCR and lists one record per CDR3 protein. In the table there are around 160,000 distinct CDR3 sequences, about 14% of which are singletons. The starting material was whole blood, obtained in connection with sensitization to the hapten diphenylcyclopropenone (DPC). This receptor was taken from a woman aged 30 to 39 with alopecia areata. Some clones in this sample may be carry-over from other donors' samples.

The CDR3 protein is CASSSIMGTEAFF. The CDR3 nucleotides are TGTGCCAGCAGCTCGATAATGGGCACTGAAGCTTTCTTT. The chain couples TRBV7-9 to TRBJ1-1, with D hard to call. Germline CDR1 reads SEHNR; CDR2 reads FQNEAQ (reference sequence). Between the trimmed V and J ends, which lost 4 bases and 4 bases, there was a span of 10 bases. The CDR3 loop spans 13 amino acids.